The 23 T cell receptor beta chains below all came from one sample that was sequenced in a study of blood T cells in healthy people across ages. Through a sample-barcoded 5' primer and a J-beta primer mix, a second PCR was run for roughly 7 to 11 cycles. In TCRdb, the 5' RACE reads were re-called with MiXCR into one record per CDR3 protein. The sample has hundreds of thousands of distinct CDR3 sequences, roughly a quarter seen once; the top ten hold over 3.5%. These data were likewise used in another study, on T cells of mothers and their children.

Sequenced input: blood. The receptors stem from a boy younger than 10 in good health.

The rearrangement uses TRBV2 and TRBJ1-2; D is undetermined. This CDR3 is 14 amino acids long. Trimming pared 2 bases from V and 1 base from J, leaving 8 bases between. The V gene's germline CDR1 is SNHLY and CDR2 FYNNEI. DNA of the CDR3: TGTGCCAGCAGTGAAATACAGAGTAACTATGGCTACACCTTC. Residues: CASSEIQSNYGYTF.

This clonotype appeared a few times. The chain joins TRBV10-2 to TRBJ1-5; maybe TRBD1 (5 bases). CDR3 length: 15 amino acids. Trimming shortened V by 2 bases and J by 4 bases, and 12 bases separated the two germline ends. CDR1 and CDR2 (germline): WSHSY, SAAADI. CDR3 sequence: CASSEDGDENQPQHF. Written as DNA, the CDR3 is TGCGCCAGCAGTGAGGACGGGGACGAAAATCAGCCCCAGCATTTT.

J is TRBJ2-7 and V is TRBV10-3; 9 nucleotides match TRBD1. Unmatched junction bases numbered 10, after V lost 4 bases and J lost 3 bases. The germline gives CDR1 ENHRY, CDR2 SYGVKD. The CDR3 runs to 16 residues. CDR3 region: CAISAGRTGVLYEQYF. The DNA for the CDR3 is TGTGCCATCAGTGCCGGACGGACAGGGGTCCTCTACGAGCAGTACTTC.

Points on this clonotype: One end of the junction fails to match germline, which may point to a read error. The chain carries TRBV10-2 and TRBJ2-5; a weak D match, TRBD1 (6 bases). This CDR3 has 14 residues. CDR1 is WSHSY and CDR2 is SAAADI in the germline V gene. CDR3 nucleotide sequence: TGCGCCAGCAGTGAGGGACAGATCCAAGGGACCCAGTACTTC. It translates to CASSEGQIQGTQYF.

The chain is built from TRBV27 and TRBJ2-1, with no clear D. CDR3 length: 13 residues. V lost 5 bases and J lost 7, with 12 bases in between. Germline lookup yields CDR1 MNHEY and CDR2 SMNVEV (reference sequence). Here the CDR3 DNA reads TGTGCCAGCAGTCTCGACATGGCGAATGAGCAGTTCTTC. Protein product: CASSLDMANEQFF.

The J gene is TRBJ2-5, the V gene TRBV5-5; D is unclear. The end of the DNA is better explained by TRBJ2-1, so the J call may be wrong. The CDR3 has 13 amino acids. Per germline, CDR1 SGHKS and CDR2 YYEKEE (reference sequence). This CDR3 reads CASSLGRFDEQFF. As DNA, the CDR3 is TGTGCCAGCAGCTTGGGCAGGTTCGATGAGCAGTTCTTC.

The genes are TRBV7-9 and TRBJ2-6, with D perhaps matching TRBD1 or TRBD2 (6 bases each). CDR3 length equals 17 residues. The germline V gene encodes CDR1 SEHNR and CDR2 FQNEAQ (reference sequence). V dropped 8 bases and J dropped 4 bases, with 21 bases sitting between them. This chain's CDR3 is CASGSSPGGTGANVLTF. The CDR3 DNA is TGTGCCAGCGGCTCATCCCCCGGGGGCACGGGGGCCAACGTCCTGACTTTC. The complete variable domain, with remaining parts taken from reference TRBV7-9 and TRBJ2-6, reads DTGVSQNPRHKITKRGQNVTFRCDPISEHNRLYWYRQTLGQGPEFLTYFQNEAQLEKSRLLSDRFSAERPKGSFSTLEIQRTEQGDSAMYLCASGSSPGGTGANVLTFGAGSRLTVL.

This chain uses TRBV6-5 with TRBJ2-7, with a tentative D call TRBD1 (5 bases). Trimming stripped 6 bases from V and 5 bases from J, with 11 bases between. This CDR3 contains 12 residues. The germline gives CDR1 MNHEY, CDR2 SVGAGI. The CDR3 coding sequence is TGTGCCAGCAGCGCCGTAGGGGACGAGCAGTACTTC. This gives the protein CASSAVGDEQYF.

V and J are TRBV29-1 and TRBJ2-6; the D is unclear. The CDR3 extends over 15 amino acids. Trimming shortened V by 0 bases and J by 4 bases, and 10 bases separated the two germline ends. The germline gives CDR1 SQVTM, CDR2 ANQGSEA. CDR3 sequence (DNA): TGCAGCGTTGAAGATGCGGCCGCCGGGGCCAACGTCCTGACTTTC. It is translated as CSVEDAAAGANVLTF.

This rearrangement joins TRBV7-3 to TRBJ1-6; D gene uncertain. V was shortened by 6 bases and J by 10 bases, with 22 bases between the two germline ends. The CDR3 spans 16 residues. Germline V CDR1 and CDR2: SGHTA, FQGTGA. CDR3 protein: CASSLDSTERGSPLHF. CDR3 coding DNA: TGTGCCAGCAGTTTGGACTCGACCGAGAGAGGGTCACCCCTCCACTTT.

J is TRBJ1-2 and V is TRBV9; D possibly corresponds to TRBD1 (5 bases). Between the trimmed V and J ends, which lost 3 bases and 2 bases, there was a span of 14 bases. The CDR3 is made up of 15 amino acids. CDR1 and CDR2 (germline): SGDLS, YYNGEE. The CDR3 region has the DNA TGTGCCAGCAGCGGGGACTTGCGGGGGAACTATGGCTACACCTTC. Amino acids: CASSGDLRGNYGYTF. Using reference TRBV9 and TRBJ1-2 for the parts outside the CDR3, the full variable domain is DSGVTQTPKHLITATGQRVTLRCSPRSGDLSVYWYQQSLDQGLQFLIQYYNGEERAKGNILERFSAQQFPDLHSELNLSSLELGDSALYFCASSGDLRGNYGYTFGSGTRLTVV.

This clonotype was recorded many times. The CDR3 region is CASSEFPGSQETQYF. The DNA of the CDR3 is TGTGCCAGCAGTGAATTCCCAGGGTCACAAGAGACCCAGTACTTC. The chain is built from TRBV6-1 and TRBJ2-5, with D perhaps TRBD1 (5 bases). There are 15 residues in the CDR3. Between the trimmed V and J ends, which lost 2 bases and 2 bases, there was a span of 12 bases. Per the germline V gene, CDR1 is MNHNS and CDR2 is SASEGT.

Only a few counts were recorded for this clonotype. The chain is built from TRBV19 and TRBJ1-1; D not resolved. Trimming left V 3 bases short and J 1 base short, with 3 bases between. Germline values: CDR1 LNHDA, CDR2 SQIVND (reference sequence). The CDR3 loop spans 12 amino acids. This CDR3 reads CASSIRNTEAFF. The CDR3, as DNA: TGTGCCAGTAGTATTCGGAACACTGAAGCTTTCTTT.

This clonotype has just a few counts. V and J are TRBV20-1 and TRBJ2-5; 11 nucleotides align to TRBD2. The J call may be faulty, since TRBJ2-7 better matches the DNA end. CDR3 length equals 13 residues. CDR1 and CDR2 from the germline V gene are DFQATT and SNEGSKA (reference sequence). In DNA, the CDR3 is TGCAGTGCTAGGACTAGCGGGATGTACGAGCAGTACTTC. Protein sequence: CSARTSGMYEQYF.

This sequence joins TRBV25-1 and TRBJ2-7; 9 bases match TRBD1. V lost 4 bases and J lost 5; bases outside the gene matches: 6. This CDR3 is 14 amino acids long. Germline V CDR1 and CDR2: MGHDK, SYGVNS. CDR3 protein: CASSAWDRVNEQYF. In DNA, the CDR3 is TGTGCCAGCAGTGCTTGGGACAGGGTCAACGAGCAGTACTTC.

As DNA, the CDR3 is TGTGCCAGCAGCTTTGACAGGTTCCAAGAGACCCAGTACTTC. Translation: CASSFDRFQETQYF. The V call is TRBV7-3, the J call TRBJ2-5; perhaps TRBD1 as D (6 bases). Trimming shortened V by 3 bases and J by 1 base, and 9 bases separated the two germline ends. The CDR3 consists of 14 residues. The germline CDR1 and CDR2 sequences are SGHTA and FQGTGA.

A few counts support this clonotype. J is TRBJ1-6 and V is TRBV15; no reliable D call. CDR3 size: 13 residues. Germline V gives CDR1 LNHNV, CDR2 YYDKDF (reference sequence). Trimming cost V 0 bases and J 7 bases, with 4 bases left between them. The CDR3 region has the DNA TGTGCCACCAGCAGAGATAGAAATTCACCCCTCCACTTT. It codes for CATSRDRNSPLHF. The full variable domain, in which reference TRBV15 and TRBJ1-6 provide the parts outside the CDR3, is DAMVIQNPRYQVTQFGKPVTLSCSQTLNHNVMYWYQQKSSQAPKLLFHYYDKDFNNEADTPDNFQSRRPNTSFCFLDIRSPGLGDTAMYLCATSRDRNSPLHFGNGTRLTVT.

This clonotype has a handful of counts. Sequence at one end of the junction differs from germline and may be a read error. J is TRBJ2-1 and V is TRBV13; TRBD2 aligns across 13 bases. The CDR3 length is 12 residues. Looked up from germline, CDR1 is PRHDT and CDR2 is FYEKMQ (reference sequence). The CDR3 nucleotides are TGTGCCAGCAGCCGTTCCGGGACTAGCGGGACCTTC. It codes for CASSRSGTSGTF.

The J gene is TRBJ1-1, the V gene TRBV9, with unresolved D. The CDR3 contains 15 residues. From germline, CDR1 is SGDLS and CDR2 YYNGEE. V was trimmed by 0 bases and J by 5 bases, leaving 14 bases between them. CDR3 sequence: CASSVEAAIATEAFF. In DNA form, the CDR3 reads TGTGCCAGCAGCGTAGAAGCGGCGATAGCGACTGAAGCTTTCTTT.

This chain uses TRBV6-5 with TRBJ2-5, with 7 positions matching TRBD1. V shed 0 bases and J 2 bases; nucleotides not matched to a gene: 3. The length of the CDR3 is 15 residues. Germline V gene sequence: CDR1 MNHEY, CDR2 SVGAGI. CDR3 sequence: CASSYSNRGQETQYF. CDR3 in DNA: TGTGCCAGCAGTTACTCGAACAGGGGTCAAGAGACCCAGTACTTC.

In DNA, the CDR3 is TGTGCCAGCAGCGACAGGAGGTGGGGAGAGACCCAGTACTTC. This codes for CASSDRRWGETQYF. The chain has TRBV2 and TRBJ2-5; D may be TRBD1 (6 bases). Trimming shortened V by 6 bases and J by 4 bases, and 15 bases separated the two germline ends. Germline values: CDR1 SNHLY, CDR2 FYNNEI. This CDR3 spans 14 amino acids.

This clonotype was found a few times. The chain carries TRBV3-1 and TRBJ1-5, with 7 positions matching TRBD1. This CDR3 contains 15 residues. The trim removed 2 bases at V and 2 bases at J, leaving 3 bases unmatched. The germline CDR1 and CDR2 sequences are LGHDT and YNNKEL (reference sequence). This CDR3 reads CASSQNDRGNQPQHF. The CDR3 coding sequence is TGTGCCAGCAGCCAAAACGACAGGGGCAATCAGCCCCAGCATTTT. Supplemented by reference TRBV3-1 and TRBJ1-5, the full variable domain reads DTAVSQTPKYLVTQMGNDKSIKCEQNLGHDTMYWYKQDSKKFLKIMFSYNNKELIINETVPNRFSPKSPDKAHLNLHINSLELGDSAVYFCASSQNDRGNQPQHFGDGTRLSIL.

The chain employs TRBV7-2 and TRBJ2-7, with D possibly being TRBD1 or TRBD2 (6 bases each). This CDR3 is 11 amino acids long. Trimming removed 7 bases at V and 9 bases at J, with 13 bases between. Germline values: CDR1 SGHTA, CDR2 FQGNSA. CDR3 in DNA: TGTGCCAGCATGGGGGGCAGCGCGCAGTACTTC. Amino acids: CASMGGSAQYF.